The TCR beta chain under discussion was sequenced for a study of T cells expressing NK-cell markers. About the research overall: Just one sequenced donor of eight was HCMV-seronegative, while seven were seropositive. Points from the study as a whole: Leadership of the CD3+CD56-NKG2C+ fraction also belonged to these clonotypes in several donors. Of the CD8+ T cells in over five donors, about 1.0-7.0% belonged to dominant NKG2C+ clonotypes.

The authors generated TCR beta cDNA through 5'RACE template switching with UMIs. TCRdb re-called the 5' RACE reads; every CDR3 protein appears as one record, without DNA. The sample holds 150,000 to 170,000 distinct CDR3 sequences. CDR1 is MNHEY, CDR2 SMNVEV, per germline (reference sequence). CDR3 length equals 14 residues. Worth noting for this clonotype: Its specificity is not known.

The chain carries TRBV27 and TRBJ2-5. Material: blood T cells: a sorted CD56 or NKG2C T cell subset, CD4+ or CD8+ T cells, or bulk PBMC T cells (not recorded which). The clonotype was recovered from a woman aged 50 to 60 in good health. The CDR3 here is CASKESWWQETQYF.